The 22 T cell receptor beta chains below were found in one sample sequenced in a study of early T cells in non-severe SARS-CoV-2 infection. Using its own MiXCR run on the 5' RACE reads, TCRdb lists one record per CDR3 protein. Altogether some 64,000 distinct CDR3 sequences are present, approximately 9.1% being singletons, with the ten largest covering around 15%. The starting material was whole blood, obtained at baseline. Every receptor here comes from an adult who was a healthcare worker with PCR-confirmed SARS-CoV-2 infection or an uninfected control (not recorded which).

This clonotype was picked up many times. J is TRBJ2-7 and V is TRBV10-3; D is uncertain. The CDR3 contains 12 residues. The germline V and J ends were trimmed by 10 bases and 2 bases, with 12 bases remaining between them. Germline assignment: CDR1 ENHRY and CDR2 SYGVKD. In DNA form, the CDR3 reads TGTGCCACTGTCGGACGGACCTACGAGCAGTACTTC. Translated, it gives CATVGRTYEQYF.

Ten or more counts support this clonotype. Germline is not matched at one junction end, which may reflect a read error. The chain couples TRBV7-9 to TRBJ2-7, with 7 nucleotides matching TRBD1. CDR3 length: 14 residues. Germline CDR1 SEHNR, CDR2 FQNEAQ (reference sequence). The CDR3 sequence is CASSPGGGTAETLF. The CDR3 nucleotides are TGTGCCAGCAGCCCCGGAGGTGGGACAGCCGAAACCCTCTTC.

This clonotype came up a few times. The CDR3 nucleotides read TGTGCCAGCAGTTACTCCCGGGACAGGGGCTGGACTGAAGCTTTCTTT. It encodes CASSYSRDRGWTEAFF. The chain recombines TRBV6-5 with TRBJ1-1, with 10 positions matching TRBD1. The CDR3 covers 16 residues. Germline V CDR1 and CDR2: MNHEY, SVGAGI. V lost 0 bases to trimming and J lost 5 bases; unmatched junction nucleotides: 6.

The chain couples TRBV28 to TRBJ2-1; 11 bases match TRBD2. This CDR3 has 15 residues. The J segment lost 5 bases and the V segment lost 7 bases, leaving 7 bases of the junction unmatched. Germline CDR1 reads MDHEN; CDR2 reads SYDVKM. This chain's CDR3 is CASIPTSGTNNEQFF. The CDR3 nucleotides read TGTGCCAGCATTCCGACTAGCGGGACAAACAATGAGCAGTTCTTC.

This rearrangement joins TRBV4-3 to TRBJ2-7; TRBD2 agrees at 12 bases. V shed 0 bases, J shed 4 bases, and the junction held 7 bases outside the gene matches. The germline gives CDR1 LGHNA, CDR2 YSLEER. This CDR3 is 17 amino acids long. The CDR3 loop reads CASSQDDPTSGRYEQYF. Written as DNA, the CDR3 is TGCGCCAGCAGCCAAGATGACCCGACTAGCGGGAGATACGAGCAGTACTTC.

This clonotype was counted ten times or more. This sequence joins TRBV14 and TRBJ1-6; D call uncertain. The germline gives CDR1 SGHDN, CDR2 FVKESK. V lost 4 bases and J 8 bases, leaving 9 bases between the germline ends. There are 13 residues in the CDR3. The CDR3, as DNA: TGTGCCAGCAGCCCGGCTGGAGATTCACCCCTCCACTTT. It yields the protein CASSPAGDSPLHF.

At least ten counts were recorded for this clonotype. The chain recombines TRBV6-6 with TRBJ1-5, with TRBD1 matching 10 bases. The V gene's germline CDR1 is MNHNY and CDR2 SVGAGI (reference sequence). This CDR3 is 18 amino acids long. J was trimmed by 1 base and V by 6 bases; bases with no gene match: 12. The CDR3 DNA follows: TGTGCCAGCAGCAGACAGACAGGGGGCTTAGGAAGCAATCAGCCCCAGCATTTT. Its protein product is CASSRQTGGLGSNQPQHF.

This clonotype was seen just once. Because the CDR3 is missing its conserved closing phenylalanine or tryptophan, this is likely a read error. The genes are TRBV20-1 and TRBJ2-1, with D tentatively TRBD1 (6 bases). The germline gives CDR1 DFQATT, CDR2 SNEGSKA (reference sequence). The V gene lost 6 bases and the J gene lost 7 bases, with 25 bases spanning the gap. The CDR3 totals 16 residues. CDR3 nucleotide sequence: TGCAGTGCCCGGACAGAACTAGGCTTTCTGGCTAATGAGCAGTTCCTC. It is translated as CSARTELGFLANEQFL.

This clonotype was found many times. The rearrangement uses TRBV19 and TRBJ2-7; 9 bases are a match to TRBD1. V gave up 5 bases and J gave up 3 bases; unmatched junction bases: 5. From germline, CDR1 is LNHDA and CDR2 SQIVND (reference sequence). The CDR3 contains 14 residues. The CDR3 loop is CASSAATGGYEQYF. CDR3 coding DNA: TGTGCCAGTAGTGCCGCGACAGGGGGCTACGAGCAGTACTTC. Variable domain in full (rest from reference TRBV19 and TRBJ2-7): DGGITQSPKYLFRKEGQNVTLSCEQNLNHDAMYWYRQDPGQGLRLIYYSQIVNDFQKGDIAEGYSVSREKKESFPLTVTSAQKNPTAFYLCASSAATGGYEQYFGPGTRLTVT.

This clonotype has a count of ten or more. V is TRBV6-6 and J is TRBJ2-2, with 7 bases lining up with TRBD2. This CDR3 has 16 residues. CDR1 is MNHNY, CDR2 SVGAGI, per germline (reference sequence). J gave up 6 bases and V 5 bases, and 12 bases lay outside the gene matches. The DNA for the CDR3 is TGTGCCAGCAGTAAAACGGGCAGCGGGACGGCCGGGGAGCTGTTTTTT. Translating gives CASSKTGSGTAGELFF.

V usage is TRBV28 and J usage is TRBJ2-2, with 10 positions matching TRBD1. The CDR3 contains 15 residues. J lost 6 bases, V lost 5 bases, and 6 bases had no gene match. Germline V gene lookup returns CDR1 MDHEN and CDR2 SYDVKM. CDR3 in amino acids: CASSKGTGAAGELFF. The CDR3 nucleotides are TGTGCCAGCAGTAAGGGGACAGGGGCAGCCGGGGAGCTGTTTTTT.

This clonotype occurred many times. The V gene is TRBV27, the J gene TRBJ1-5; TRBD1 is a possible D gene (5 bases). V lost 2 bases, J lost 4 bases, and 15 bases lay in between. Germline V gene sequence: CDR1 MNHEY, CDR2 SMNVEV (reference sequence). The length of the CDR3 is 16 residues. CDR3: CASSLGGGLENQPQHF. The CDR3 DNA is TGTGCCAGCAGTTTAGGTGGGGGATTGGAAAATCAGCCCCAGCATTTT.

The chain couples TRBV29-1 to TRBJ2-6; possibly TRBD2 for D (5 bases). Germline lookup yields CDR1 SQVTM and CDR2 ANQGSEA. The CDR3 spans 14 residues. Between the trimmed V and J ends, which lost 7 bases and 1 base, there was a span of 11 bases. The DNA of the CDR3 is TGCAGCGCCCTGAGAGGGTCTGGGGCCAACGTCCTGACTTTC. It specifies CSALRGSGANVLTF.

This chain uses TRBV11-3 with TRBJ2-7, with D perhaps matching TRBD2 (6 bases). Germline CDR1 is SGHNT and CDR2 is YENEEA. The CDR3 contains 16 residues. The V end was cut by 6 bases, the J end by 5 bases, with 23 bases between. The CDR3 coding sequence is TGTGCCAGCAGTCGGAAGCGACGGGAGTTGTTAGACGAGCAGTACTTC. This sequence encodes CASSRKRRELLDEQYF.

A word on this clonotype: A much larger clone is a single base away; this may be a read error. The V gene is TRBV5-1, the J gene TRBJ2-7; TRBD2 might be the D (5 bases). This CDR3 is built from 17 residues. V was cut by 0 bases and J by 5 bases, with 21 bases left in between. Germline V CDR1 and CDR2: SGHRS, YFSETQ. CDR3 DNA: TGCGCCAGCAGCTTGGTAGTTTCGGGGATTACGTTCAACGAGCAGTACTTC. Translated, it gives CASSLVVSGITFNEQYF.

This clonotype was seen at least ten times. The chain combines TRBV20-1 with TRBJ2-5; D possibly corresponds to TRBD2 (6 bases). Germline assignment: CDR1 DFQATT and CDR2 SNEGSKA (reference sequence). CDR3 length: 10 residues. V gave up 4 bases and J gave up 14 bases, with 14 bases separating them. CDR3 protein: CSANYGTSYF. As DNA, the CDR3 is TGCAGTGCTAACTACGGGACTTCATACTTC.

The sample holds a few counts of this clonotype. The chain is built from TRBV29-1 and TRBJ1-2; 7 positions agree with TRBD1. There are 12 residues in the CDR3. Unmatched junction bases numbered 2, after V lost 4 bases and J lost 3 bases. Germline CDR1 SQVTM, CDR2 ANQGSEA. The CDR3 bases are TGCAGCGTTGGGGACAGTTACTATGGCTACACCTTC. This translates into CSVGDSYYGYTF. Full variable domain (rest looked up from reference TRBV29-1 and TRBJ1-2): SAVISQKPSRDICQRGTSLTIQCQVDSQVTMMFWYRQQPGQSLTLIATANQGSEATYESGFVIDKFPISRPNLTFSTLTVSNMSPEDSSIYLCSVGDSYYGYTFGSGTRLTVV.

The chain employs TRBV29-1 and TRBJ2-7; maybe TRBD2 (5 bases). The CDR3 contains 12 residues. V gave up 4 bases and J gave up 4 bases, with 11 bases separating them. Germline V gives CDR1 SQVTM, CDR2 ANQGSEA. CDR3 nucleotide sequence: TGCAGCGTTGCGCAGCGGAGTTACGAGCAGTACTTC. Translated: CSVAQRSYEQYF.

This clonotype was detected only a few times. CDR3 bases: TGTGCCAGCAGCCCCGGGACTAGCGGGAGGAATGAGCAGTTCTTC. As protein: CASSPGTSGRNEQFF. The V and J genes are TRBV6-2 or TRBV6-3 and TRBJ2-1; TRBD2 matches 15 bases. The CDR3 is made up of 15 amino acids. V shed 6 bases, J shed 7 bases, and the junction held 4 bases outside the gene matches. Germline CDR1 MNHEY, CDR2 SVGEGT.

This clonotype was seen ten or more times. CDR3 in DNA: TGTGCCAGCAGCAGTTTCGCTAGCGGGAGGTCAGATACGCAGTATTTT. Translated, it gives CASSSFASGRSDTQYF. The chain joins TRBV12-3 or TRBV12-4 to TRBJ2-3, with 11 positions matching TRBD2. V shed 6 bases, J shed 4 bases, and the junction held 9 bases outside the gene matches. The CDR3 runs 16 residues.

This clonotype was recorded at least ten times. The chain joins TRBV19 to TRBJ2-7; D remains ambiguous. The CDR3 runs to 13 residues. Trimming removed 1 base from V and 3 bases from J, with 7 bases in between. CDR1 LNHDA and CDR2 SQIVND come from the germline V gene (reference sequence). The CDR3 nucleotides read TGTGCCAGTAGTATAGGCCAGCTCTACGAGCAGTACTTC. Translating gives CASSIGQLYEQYF.

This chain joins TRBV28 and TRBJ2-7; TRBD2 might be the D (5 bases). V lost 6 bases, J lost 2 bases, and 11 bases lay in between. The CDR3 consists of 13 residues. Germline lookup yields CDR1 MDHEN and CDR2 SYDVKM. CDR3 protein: CASRRSVTYEQYF. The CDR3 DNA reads TGTGCCAGCAGACGTAGCGTAACCTACGAGCAGTACTTC.